These 14 T cell receptor beta chains were all obtained from the same sample, sequenced in a study of beta chain features in type 1 diabetes. What was sequenced were expressed TCRB transcripts, since all of the isolated RNA had been reverse transcribed. This table comes from immunoSEQ multiplex PCR, and its TCRdb copy is limited to in-frame clones, with some not included. The table records around 280,000 clones, around 7.3% of them present only once. Sequences were obtained from central memory CD4+ T cells from blood. The receptors originated from a woman aged 18-30 years in good health.

This clone was seen a handful of times. This rearrangement joins TRBV5-6 to TRBJ1-5; 11 positions agree with TRBD1. The trim removed 4 bases at V and 7 bases at J, leaving 4 bases unmatched. This CDR3 is built from 14 residues. Germline-derived CDR1 and CDR2 are SGHDT and YYEEEE. The CDR3 is CASSAGQGAQPQHF. As DNA, the CDR3 is TGTGCCAGCAGCGCCGGACAGGGGGCCCAGCCCCAGCATTTT.

This clone was picked up many times. J is TRBJ2-1 and V is TRBV4-3, with 9 bases that match TRBD2. The germline CDR1 and CDR2 sequences are LGHNA and YSLEER. The CDR3 is made up of 15 amino acids. Trimming took 1 base from V and 8 from J; bases not matched to a gene: 6. The CDR3 loop is CASSQGSGRGDEQFF. The CDR3 coding sequence is TGCGCCAGCAGCCAAGGTAGCGGGAGAGGCGATGAGCAGTTCTTC.

This clone has a handful of counts. The chain employs TRBV28 and TRBJ1-4; maybe TRBD1 (5 bases). V lost 6 bases and J 8 bases, leaving 10 bases between the germline ends. Germline CDR1 and CDR2: MDHEN and SYDVKM. The CDR3 has 12 residues. As DNA, the CDR3 is TGTGCCAGCAGACAGGACGACGAAAAACTGTTTTTT. Protein product: CASRQDDEKLFF.

A few counts support this clone. The rearrangement links TRBV7-2 to TRBJ2-5; D possibly corresponds to TRBD2 (5 bases). This CDR3 is built from 15 residues. V shed 1 base and J shed 5 bases, with 14 bases lying between them. In germline, CDR1 is SGHTA, CDR2 FQGNSA. CDR3 in DNA: TGTGCCAGCAGCTTAGGGACTTCGAGGGTGGAGACCCAGTACTTC. The encoded protein is CASSLGTSRVETQYF.

This clone has more than one count but fewer than ten. This rearrangement joins TRBV5-1 to TRBJ2-7, with TRBD2 identical over 10 bases. The CDR3 totals 15 residues. J was trimmed by 6 bases and V by 0 bases; bases with no gene match: 6. Germline CDR1 and CDR2: SGHRS and YFSETQ. CDR3 region: CASSLDFGTSAEQYF. The DNA of the CDR3 is TGCGCCAGCAGCTTGGATTTCGGGACTAGCGCCGAGCAGTACTTC.

This chain links TRBV5-8 with TRBJ1-5; D is unclear. Trimming removed 0 bases at V and 7 bases at J, with 14 bases between. Germline CDR1 is SGHTS and CDR2 is YDEGEE. This CDR3 has 15 amino acids. The CDR3 sequence is CASSLGRTMGQPQHF. CDR3 coding DNA: TGTGCCAGCAGCTTGGGCAGAACGATGGGCCAGCCCCAGCATTTT.

The rearrangement uses TRBV5-4 and TRBJ1-5; D gene unclear. Germline CDR1 is SGHNT and CDR2 is YYREEE (reference sequence). Trimming removed 5 bases at V and 6 bases at J, with 24 bases between. CDR3 length: 17 amino acids. CDR3 amino acids: CASSHRSQTGQSQPQHF. The CDR3 DNA follows: TGTGCCAGCAGTCACCGGTCACAGACGGGTCAAAGTCAGCCCCAGCATTTT.

This clone turned up a few times. This chain uses TRBV5-1 with TRBJ2-5; the match to TRBD1 covers 11 bases. The V gene end was trimmed by 3 bases and the J gene end by 11 bases; junction bases not matched to a gene: 9. This CDR3 comprises 14 residues. CDR1 is SGHRS and CDR2 is YFSETQ in the germline V gene. Here the CDR3 DNA reads TGCGCCAGCAGCTCGGGGACAGGGGGAACGCTGCAGTACTTC. It is translated as CASSSGTGGTLQYF.

V and J are TRBV7-2 and TRBJ2-3, with D perhaps assigned TRBD1 or TRBD2 (5 bases each). Between the trimmed V and J ends, which lost 1 base and 8 bases, there was a span of 13 bases. The CDR3 is made up of 14 amino acids. Germline V gene lookup returns CDR1 SGHTA and CDR2 FQGNSA. CDR3 sequence reads: CASSLETGLVTQYF. In DNA, the CDR3 is TGTGCCAGCAGCTTAGAGACGGGGCTCGTTACGCAGTATTTT.

This sequence joins TRBV30 and TRBJ2-4, with D possibly matching TRBD1 (5 bases). The germline V gene encodes CDR1 GTSNPN and CDR2 SVGIG (reference sequence). The CDR3 loop spans 15 amino acids. V lost 2 bases and J 3 bases, leaving 14 bases between the germline ends. The CDR3 DNA reads as TGTGCCTGGAGTCGTTTTCAGGGTAGCAAAAACATTCAGTACTTC. Residues: CAWSRFQGSKNIQYF.

The J gene is TRBJ2-3, the V gene TRBV2, with 7 bases fitting TRBD1. This CDR3 is 15 amino acids long. V was pared by 4 bases and J by 2 bases, with 6 bases of the junction left unmatched. Germline CDR1 and CDR2: SNHLY and FYNNEI. The CDR3 here is CASSGRGGVTDTQYF. The DNA for the CDR3 is TGTGCCAGCAGTGGGCGAGGGGGCGTCACAGATACGCAGTATTTT.

This clone was seen a few times. The genes are TRBV11-2 and TRBJ2-3; D is undetermined. Germline V CDR1 and CDR2: SGHAT, FQNNGV. Between the trimmed V and J ends, which lost 7 bases and 1 base, there was a span of 9 bases. CDR3 length: 13 residues. The CDR3 spells CASTIHGTDTQYF. The DNA for the CDR3 is TGTGCCAGCACCATACACGGCACAGATACGCAGTATTTT.

V is TRBV5-4 and J is TRBJ1-6; no definite D call. There are 13 residues in the CDR3. In germline, CDR1 is SGHNT, CDR2 YYREEE (reference sequence). Trimming removed 6 bases from V and 6 bases from J, with 10 bases in between. The CDR3 spells CASKDAGNSPLHF. The CDR3 DNA is TGTGCCAGCAAGGACGCCGGTAATTCACCCCTCCACTTT.

There are a few counts of this clone. V usage is TRBV11-1 and J usage is TRBJ1-2, with D possibly being TRBD1 (6 bases). V was cut by 7 bases and J by 6 bases, with 18 bases left in between. CDR1 and CDR2 from the germline V gene are SGHAT and FQDESV (reference sequence). The CDR3 spans 14 residues. Here the CDR3 reads CASTPTGGQDGYTF. CDR3 nucleotide sequence: TGTGCCAGCACCCCAACCGGGGGGCAGGATGGCTACACCTTC.